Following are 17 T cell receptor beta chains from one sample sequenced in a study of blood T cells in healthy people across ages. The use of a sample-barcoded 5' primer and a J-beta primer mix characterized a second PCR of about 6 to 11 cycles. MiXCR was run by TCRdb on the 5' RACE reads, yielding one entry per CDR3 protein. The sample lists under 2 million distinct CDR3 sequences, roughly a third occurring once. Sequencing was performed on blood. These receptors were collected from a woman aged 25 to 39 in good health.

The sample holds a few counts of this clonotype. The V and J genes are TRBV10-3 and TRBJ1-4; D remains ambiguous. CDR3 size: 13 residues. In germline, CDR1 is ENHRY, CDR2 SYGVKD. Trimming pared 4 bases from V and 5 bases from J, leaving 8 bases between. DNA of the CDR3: TGTGCCATCAGTGCTCACACAAATGAAAAACTGTTTTTT. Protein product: CAISAHTNEKLFF.

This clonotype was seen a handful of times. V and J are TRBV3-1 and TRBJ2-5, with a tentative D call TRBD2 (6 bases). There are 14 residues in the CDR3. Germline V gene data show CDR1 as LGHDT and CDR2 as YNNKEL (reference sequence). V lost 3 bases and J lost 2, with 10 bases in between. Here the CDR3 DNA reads TGTGCCAGCAGCCAGAGACTAGTTCAAGAGACCCAGTACTTC. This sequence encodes CASSQRLVQETQYF.

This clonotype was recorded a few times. The CDR3 DNA sequence: TGTGCCAGCAGTTACGGGACTAGCGGTATAGCCAAAAACATTCAGTACTTC. Translating gives CASSYGTSGIAKNIQYF. The gene calls are TRBV6-2 or TRBV6-3 and TRBJ2-4, with 11 bases fitting TRBD2. V lost 2 bases, J lost 0 bases, and 3 bases stayed unmatched. Germline V gene sequence: CDR1 MNHEY, CDR2 SVGEGT. This CDR3 is built from 17 residues.

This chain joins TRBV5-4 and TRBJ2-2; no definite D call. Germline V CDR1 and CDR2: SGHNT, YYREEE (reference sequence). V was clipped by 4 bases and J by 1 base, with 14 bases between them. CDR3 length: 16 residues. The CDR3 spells CASSAEFGRNTGELFF. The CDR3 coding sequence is TGTGCCAGCAGCGCGGAATTCGGAAGGAACACCGGGGAGCTGTTTTTT. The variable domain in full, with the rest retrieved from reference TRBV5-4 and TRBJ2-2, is ETGVTQSPTHLIKTRGQQVTLRCSSQSGHNTVSWYQQALGQGPQFIFQYYREEENGRGNFPPRFSGLQFPNYSSELNVNALELDDSALYLCASSAEFGRNTGELFFGEGSRLTVL.

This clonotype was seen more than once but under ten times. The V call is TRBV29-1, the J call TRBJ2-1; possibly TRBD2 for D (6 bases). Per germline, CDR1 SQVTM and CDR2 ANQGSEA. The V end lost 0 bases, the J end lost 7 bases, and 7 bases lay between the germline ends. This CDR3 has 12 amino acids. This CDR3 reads CSVEDGGNEQFF. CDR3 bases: TGCAGCGTTGAAGACGGGGGAAATGAGCAGTTCTTC.

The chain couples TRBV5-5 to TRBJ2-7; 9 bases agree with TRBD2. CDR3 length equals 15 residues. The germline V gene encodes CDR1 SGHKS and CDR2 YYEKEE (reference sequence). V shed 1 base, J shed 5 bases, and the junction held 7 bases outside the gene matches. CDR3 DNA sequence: TGTGCCAGCAGCTTGCGGTTAGCGGGAGTAAACGAGCAGTACTTC. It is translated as CASSLRLAGVNEQYF.

CDR3 in amino acids: CSAADREVYPQPQHF. The CDR3 DNA follows: TGCAGTGCTGCAGACCGGGAGGTATATCCTCAGCCCCAGCATTTT. The gene calls are TRBV20-1 and TRBJ1-5; D call uncertain. V lost 5 bases, J lost 6 bases, and 20 bases lay in between. The CDR3 sequence is 15 residues long. CDR1 and CDR2 from the germline V gene are DFQATT and SNEGSKA (reference sequence).

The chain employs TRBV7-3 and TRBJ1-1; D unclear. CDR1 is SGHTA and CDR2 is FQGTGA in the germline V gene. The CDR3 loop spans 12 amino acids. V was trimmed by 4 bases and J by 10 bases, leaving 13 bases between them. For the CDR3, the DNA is TGTGCCAGCAGCTCAACGAGTATTCCAGCTTTCTTT. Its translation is CASSSTSIPAFF.

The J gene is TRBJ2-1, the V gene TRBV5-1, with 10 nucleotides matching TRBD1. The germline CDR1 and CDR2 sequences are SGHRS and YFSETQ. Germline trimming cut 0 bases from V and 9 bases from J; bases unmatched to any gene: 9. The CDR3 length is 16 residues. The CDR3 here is CASSLVSGTGALEQFF. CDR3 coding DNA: TGCGCCAGCAGCTTGGTGTCGGGGACAGGGGCTCTTGAGCAGTTCTTC.

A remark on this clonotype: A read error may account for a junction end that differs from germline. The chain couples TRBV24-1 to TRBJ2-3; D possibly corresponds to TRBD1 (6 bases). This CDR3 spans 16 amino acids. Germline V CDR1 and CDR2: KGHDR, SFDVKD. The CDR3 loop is CATGDPGSPGGDTQYF. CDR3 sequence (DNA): TGTGCCACCGGTGACCCCGGGTCCCCTGGGGGCGATACGCAGTATTTT.

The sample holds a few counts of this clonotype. Written as DNA, the CDR3 is TGCGCCAGCAGCCAAGATCCAGGAAGGGAGCAGTACTTC. Its protein product is CASSQDPGREQYF. V and J are TRBV4-1 and TRBJ2-7; D gene ambiguous. Germline CDR1 reads MGHRA; CDR2 reads YSYEKL. Trimming shortened V by 0 bases and J by 7 bases, and 10 bases separated the two germline ends. This CDR3 has 13 residues.

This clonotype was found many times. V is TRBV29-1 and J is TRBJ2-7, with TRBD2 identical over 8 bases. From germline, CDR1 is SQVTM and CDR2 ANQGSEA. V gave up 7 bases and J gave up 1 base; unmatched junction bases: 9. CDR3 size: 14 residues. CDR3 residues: CSADSGGSSYEQYF. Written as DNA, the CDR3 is TGCAGCGCTGACTCGGGGGGGAGTTCCTACGAGCAGTACTTC.

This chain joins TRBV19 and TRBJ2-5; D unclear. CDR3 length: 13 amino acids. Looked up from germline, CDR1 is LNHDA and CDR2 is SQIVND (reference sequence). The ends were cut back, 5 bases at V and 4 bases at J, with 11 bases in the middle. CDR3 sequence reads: CASSGENVETQYF. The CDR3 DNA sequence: TGTGCCAGTAGTGGTGAAAACGTAGAGACCCAGTACTTC.

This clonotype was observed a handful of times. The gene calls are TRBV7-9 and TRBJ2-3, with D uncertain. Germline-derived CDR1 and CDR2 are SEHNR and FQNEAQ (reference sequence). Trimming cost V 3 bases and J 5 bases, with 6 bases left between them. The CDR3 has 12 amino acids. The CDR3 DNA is TGTGCCAGCAGCTTCAAGCTAGATACGCAGTATTTT. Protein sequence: CASSFKLDTQYF.

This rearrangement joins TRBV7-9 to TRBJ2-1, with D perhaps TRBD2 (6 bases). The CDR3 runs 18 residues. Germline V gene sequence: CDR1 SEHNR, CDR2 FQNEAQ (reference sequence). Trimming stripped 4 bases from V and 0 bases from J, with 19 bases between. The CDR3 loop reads CASSSRTGGITSYNEQFF. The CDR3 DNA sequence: TGTGCCAGCAGCTCCCGGACGGGCGGGATCACCTCCTACAATGAGCAGTTCTTC.

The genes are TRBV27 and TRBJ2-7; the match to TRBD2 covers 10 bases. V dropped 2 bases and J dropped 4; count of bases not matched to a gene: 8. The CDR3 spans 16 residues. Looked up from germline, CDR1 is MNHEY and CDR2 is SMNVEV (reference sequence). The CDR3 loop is CASSLMASGSQYEQYF. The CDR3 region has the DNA TGTGCCAGCAGTTTAATGGCTAGCGGGAGCCAATACGAGCAGTACTTC.

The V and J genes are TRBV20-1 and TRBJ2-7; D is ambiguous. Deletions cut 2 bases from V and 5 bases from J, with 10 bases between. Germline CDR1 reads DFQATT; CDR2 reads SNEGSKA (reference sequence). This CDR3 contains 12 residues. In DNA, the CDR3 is TGCAGTGCTAGAATCCAGGAGAACGAGCAGTACTTC. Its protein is CSARIQENEQYF.